Below, 5 T cell receptor beta chains from the same sample are listed, as sequenced in a study of shared clonotypes between healthy human individuals. In the naive CD8 group, cells lacked CD45RO and were positively selected for CCR7, so terminally differentiated effector memory CD45RA+ cells were left out. Sequencing was performed with immunoSEQ multiplex PCR; in TCRdb, only in-frame clones are kept and a portion is missing. The profile covers about 1,800,000 clones, with roughly 95% appearing a single time and less than 1.5% taken by the ten largest. The sequenced sample was naive CD8+ T cells sorted from blood. The receptors derive from a man younger than 35 in good health.

Concerning this clone itself: Other DNA sequences from this sample encode an identical CDR3 as well. The chain links TRBV7-8 to TRBJ2-3, with D unresolved. The CDR3 consists of 14 residues. V lost 2 bases to trimming and J lost 5 bases, with 11 bases between them. CDR1 SGHVS and CDR2 FQNEAQ come from the germline V gene. The CDR3 nucleotides are TGTGCCAGCAGCTTACTCGATGGGAAAGATACGCAGTATTTT. It codes for CASSLLDGKDTQYF.

The V call is TRBV7-9, the J call TRBJ2-1, with TRBD1 identical over 8 bases. Germline CDR1 and CDR2: SEHNR and FQNEAQ (reference sequence). The V gene end was trimmed by 1 base and the J gene end by 7 bases; junction bases not matched to a gene: 6. The CDR3 is made up of 15 amino acids. The CDR3 bases are TGTGCCAGCAGCTTAGTGTCGGACAGGGAAAATGAGCAGTTCTTC. It encodes CASSLVSDRENEQFF.

This clone was found once. The genes are TRBV6-1 and TRBJ2-7; no reliable D call. Deletions cut 0 bases from V and 2 bases from J, with 5 bases between. Germline loops: CDR1 MNHNS, CDR2 SASEGT. The CDR3 extends over 13 amino acids. The DNA for the CDR3 is TGTGCCAGCAGTGAAGCCGACCCCTACGAGCAGTACTTC. Encoded protein: CASSEADPYEQYF.

The chain carries TRBV27 and TRBJ2-3; D is perhaps TRBD2 (5 bases). CDR1 and CDR2 from the germline V gene are MNHEY and SMNVEV (reference sequence). CDR3 length: 17 amino acids. V was shortened by 4 bases and J by 1 base, with 18 bases between the two germline ends. CDR3 nucleotide sequence: TGTGCCAGCAGTTACATCGGGGTAGCTGGGGGCACAGATACGCAGTATTTT. Encoded protein: CASSYIGVAGGTDTQYF.

This chain connects TRBV9 to TRBJ2-1; tentatively, D is TRBD2 (5 bases). This CDR3 is 13 amino acids long. Germline assignment: CDR1 SGDLS and CDR2 YYNGEE. The germline V and J ends were trimmed by 0 bases and 8 bases, with 9 bases remaining between them. The DNA of the CDR3 is TGTGCCAGCAGCGTAGGGGGAGCGGATGAGCAGTTCTTC. Its translation is CASSVGGADEQFF. The variable domain in full, completed from reference TRBV9 and TRBJ2-1, reads DSGVTQTPKHLITATGQRVTLRCSPRSGDLSVYWYQQSLDQGLQFLIQYYNGEERAKGNILERFSAQQFPDLHSELNLSSLELGDSALYFCASSVGGADEQFFGPGTRLTVL.